This T cell receptor beta chain was observed in a study of blood T cell repertoires in COVID-19. Study-level background: PBMCs, B-cell-depleted T cells, or T cells were the source of the cDNA or gDNA that made up the material.

This CDR3 is built from 14 residues. Trimming took off 2 bases at V and 4 bases at J, with 11 bases between the two ends. Germline V lookup: CDR1 KGHSH, CDR2 LQKENI. The study recruited people aged about 18 to 95 years across around 24 US areas. Donors in Cohort 3 counted as recovered after two negative PCRs, clearance, or symptom resolution. Libraries were prepared by immunoSEQ multiplex PCR; TCRdb keeps only in-frame clonotypes and omits some of them. The sample records some 150,000 clones, 83% being singletons. J is TRBJ1-1 and V is TRBV18; no definite D call. The material sequenced was PBMCs or T cells enriched from blood (not recorded which). The TCR originated in a woman aged 45 to 65 who had recovered from COVID-19. The CDR3 DNA reads TGTGCCAGCTCACCAAGTCAGTTTCCCACTGAAGCTTTCTTT. Amino acid sequence: CASSPSQFPTEAFF.